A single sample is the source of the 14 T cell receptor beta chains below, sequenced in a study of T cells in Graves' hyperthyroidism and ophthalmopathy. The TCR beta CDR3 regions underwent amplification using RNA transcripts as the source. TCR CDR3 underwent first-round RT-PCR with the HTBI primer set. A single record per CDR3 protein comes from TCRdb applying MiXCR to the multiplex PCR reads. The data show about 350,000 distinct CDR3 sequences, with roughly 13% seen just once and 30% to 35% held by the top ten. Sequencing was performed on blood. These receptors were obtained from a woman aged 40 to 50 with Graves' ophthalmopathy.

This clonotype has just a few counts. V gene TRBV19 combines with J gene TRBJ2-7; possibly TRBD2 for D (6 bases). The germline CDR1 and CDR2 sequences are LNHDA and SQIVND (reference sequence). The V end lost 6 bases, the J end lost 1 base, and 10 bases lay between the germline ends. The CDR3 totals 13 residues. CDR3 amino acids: CASSNGGSYEQYF. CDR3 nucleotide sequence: TGTGCCAGTAGCAACGGGGGTTCCTACGAGCAGTACTTC.

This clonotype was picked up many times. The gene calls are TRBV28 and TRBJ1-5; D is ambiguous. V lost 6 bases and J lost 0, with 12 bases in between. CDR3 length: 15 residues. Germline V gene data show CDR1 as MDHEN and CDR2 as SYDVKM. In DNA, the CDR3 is TGTGCCAGCAGGCAACCACTGGGTAGCAATCAGCCCCAGCATTTT. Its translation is CASRQPLGSNQPQHF.

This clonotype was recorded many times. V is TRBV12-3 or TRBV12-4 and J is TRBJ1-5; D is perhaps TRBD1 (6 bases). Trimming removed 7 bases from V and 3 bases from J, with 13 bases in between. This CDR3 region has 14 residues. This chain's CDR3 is CASTKTGYNQPQHF. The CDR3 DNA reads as TGTGCCAGCACCAAGACAGGTTACAATCAGCCCCAGCATTTT.

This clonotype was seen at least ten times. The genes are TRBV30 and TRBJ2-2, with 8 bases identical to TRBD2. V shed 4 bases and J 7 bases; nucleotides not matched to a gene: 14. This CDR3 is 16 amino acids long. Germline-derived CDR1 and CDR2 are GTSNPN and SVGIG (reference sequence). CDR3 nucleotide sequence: TGTGCCTGGACCCCGGGGCGCGGGAGGTCGAGCGGGGAGCTGTTTTTT. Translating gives CAWTPGRGRSSGELFF. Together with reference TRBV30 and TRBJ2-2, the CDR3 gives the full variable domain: SQTIHQWPATLVQPVGSPLSLECTVEGTSNPNLYWYRQAAGRGLQLLFYSVGIGQISSEVPQNLSASRPQDRQFILSSKKLLLSDSGFYLCAWTPGRGRSSGELFFGEGSRLTVL.

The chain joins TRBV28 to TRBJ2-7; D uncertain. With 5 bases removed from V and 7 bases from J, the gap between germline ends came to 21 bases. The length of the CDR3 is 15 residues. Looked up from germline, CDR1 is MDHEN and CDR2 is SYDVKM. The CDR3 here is CASSGGFSTYVEQYF. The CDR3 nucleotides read TGTGCCAGCAGTGGTGGGTTCTCCACCTACGTGGAGCAGTACTTC.

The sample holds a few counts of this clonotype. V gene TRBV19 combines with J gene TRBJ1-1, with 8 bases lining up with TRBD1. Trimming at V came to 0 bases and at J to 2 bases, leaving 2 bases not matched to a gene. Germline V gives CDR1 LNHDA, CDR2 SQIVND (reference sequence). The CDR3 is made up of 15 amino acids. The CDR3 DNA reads TGTGCCAGTAGTATAGAGGGGACAGGCAACACTGAAGCTTTCTTT. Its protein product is CASSIEGTGNTEAFF.

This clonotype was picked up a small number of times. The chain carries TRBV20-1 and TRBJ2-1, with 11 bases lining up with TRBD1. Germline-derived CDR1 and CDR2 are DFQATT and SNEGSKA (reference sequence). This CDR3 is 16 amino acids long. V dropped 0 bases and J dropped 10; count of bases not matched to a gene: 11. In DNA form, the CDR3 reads TGCAGTGCTAGAGATTTTAAAGGGGGACAGGGGGACGAGCAGTTCTTC. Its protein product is CSARDFKGGQGDEQFF.

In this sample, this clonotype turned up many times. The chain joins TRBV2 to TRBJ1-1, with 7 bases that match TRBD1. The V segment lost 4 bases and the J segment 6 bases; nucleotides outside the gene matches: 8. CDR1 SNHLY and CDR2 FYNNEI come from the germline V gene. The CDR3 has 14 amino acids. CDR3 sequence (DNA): TGTGCCAGCAGTGGGGTTACCGGGACAGCTGAAGCTTTCTTT. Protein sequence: CASSGVTGTAEAFF.

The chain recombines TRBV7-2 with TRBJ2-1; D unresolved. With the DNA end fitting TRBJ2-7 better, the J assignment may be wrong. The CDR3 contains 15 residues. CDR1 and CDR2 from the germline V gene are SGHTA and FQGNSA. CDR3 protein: CASSLRGNSYNEQYF. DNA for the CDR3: TGTGCCAGCAGCTTACGCGGAAACTCCTACAATGAGCAGTACTTC.

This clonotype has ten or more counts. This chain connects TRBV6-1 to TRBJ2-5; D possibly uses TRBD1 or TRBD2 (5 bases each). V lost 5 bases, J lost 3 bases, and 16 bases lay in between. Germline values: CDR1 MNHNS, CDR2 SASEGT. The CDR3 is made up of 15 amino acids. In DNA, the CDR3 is TGTGCCAGCAGTCCAGGGACGGTACCTAAAGAGACCCAGTACTTC. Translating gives CASSPGTVPKETQYF.

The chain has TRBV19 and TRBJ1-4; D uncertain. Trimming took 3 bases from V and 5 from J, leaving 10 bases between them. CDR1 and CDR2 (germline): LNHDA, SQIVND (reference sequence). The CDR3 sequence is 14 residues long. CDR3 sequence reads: CASSMTAFNEKLFF. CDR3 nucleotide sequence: TGTGCCAGTAGTATGACCGCCTTCAATGAAAAACTGTTTTTT.

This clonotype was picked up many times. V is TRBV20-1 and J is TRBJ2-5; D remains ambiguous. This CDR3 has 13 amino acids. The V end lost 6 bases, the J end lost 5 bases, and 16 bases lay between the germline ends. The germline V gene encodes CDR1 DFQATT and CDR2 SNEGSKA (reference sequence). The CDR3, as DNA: TGCAGTGCAAACCCGCTCGCTAGGGAGACCCAGTACTTC. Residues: CSANPLARETQYF.

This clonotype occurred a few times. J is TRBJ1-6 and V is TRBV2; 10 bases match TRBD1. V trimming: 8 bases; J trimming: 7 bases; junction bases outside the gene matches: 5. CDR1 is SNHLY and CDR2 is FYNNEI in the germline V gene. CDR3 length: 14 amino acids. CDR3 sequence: CASLRTGGNSPLHF. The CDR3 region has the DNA TGTGCCAGCCTTCGGACAGGGGGGAATTCACCCCTCCACTTT.

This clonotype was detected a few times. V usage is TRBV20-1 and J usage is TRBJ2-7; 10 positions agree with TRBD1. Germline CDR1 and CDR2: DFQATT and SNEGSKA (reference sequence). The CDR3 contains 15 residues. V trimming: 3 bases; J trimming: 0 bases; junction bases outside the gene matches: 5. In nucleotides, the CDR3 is TGCAGTGCTAGCCTCCGGGACAGGGGCTCCTACGAGCAGTACTTC. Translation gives CSASLRDRGSYEQYF.